These T cell receptor beta chains were read from a single sample in a study of blood T cells in healthy people across ages. TCRdb redid the calling of the 5' RACE reads with MiXCR, one entry per CDR3 protein. The repertoire holds roughly 790,000 distinct CDR3 sequences, roughly 45% seen once, with less than 25% in the top ten. The material sequenced was blood. Receptor source: a woman aged 60-70 years in good health. CDR3s include the opening cysteine and the closing phenylalanine or tryptophan. A D gene is named only where the DNA matches it firmly. A clone size is listed for some rows: how often the clone was seen (once, few, many), or a class if it is expanded.

J	V	D	size	DNA	CDR3
TRBJ2-2	TRBV5-1	-	-	TGCGCCAGCAGCTTCGGGGGAGCGGACACCGGGGAGCTGTTTTTT	CASSFGGADTGELFF
TRBJ2-2	TRBV5-1	TRBD2	-	TGCGCCAGCAGTACCGACGGGGGGTCTAGAACCGGGGAGATGTTTTTT	CASSTDGGSRTGEMFF
TRBJ1-1	TRBV6-2/TRBV6-3	-	-	TGTGCCAGCAGTTACCGACAGACGAGCACTGAAGCTTTCTTT	CASSYRQTSTEAFF
TRBJ1-2	TRBV7-9	-	-	TGTGCCAGCAGCTTAGCGCAACCGGGGGAGAAGACCTACACCTTC	CASSLAQPGEKTYTF
TRBJ1-5	TRBV7-9	-	-	TGTGCCAGCAATGGGCCCGGGTCGGGCAATCAGCCCCAGCATTTT	CASNGPGSGNQPQHF
TRBJ2-5	TRBV3-1	-	-	TGTGCCAGCAGCCAATTCTCCGCTGGAGAGACCCAGTACTTC	CASSQFSAGETQYF
TRBJ2-1	TRBV6-2/TRBV6-3	TRBD1	many	TGTGCCAGCGGGACAGGAGAGCAGTTCTTC	CASGTGEQFF
TRBJ2-5	TRBV6-5	TRBD2	few	TGTGCCAGCAGTTACTCGAATCCGGGAGGAATAGAGACCCAGTACTTC	CASSYSNPGGIETQYF
TRBJ2-1	TRBV12-3/TRBV12-4	-	few	TGTGCCAGCAGTTGGGACGTCTCGAGCTCCTACAATGAGCAGTTCTTC	CASSWDVSSSYNEQFF
TRBJ2-3	TRBV6-1	TRBD2	-	TGTGCCAGCAGCCCCAAACCCGCTGGGACTAGCGTCACTGATACGCAGTATTTT	CASSPKPAGTSVTDTQYF
TRBJ2-7	TRBV7-2	-	-	TGTGCCAGCAGCTACAATTGGGACGGGGCCTACGAGCAGTACTTC	CASSYNWDGAYEQYF
TRBJ2-1	TRBV24-1	-	-	TGTGCCACCAGTGACTCCGGGACAAATTCCTACAATGAGCAGTTCTTC	CATSDSGTNSYNEQFF
TRBJ2-5	TRBV12-3/TRBV12-4	TRBD1	once	TGTGCCAGCAGTGCTGGACAGGAGCAGTACTTC	CASSAGQEQYF
TRBJ1-4	TRBV7-9	-	-	TGTGCCAGCAGCGCCCAGGCCCCTGAGGATGAAAAACTGTTTTTT	CASSAQAPEDEKLFF
TRBJ1-2	TRBV29-1	-	-	TGCAGCGTTGACGGATCACCAGGTGACCCTAACTATGGCTACACCTTC	CSVDGSPGDPNYGYTF
TRBJ1-5	TRBV7-6	-	-	TGTGCCAGCAGCTTTTCGGCGCGGGCCTTTGAGCCCCAGCATTTT	CASSFSARAFEPQHF
TRBJ2-5	TRBV7-9	-	-	TGTGCCAGCAGCTTATCTCTCAGGGAAGAGACCCAGTACTTC	CASSLSLREETQYF
TRBJ2-1	TRBV5-1	TRBD2	-	TGCGCCAGCAGGTGGACTAGCGGGAAATCGGATGAGCAGTTCTTC	CASRWTSGKSDEQFF
TRBJ2-1	TRBV7-8	TRBD2	-	TGTGCCAGCAGCTTAGCGGGGACTAGCGAGGGTGAGCAGTTCTTC	CASSLAGTSEGEQFF
TRBJ2-1	TRBV20-1	-	-	TGCAGTGCTAGAGATCTGACCAGGACCAATGAGCAGTTCTTC	CSARDLTRTNEQFF
TRBJ2-1	TRBV7-3	TRBD2	few	TGTGCCAGCAGCTTAACAACTAGCGGGAATGGTGAGCAGTTCTTC	CASSLTTSGNGEQFF
TRBJ2-5	TRBV27	TRBD1	-	TGTGCCAGCAGTTTTCGCGACAGGGGTGGAGAGACCCAGTACTTC	CASSFRDRGGETQYF
TRBJ2-3	TRBV20-1	-	-	TGCAGTGCTAGAGGCCCGGGGCGCTCAGATACGCAGTATTTT	CSARGPGRSDTQYF
TRBJ2-5	TRBV6-2/TRBV6-3	-	-	TGTGCCAGCAGTCGAGAGGCTTGGGAGACCCAGTACTTC	CASSREAWETQYF
TRBJ1-2	TRBV28	-	-	TGTGCCAGCAGTTTCCAGAACTATGGCTACACCTTC	CASSFQNYGYTF
TRBJ1-2	TRBV4-1	-	few	TGCGCCAGCAGCCAAGATCAAGGGAGGGCCTCCTATGGCTACACCTTC	CASSQDQGRASYGYTF
TRBJ2-1	TRBV6-2/TRBV6-3	-	-	TGTGCCAGCAGAAAAGGAGGCTACAATGAGCAGTTCTTC	CASRKGGYNEQFF
TRBJ1-5	TRBV6-1	-	-	TGTGCCAGCGGTGCCAGGGTGGATGCCTCTAGCAATCAGCCCCAGCATTTT	CASGARVDASSNQPQHF
TRBJ2-2	TRBV9	-	-	TGTGCCAGCAGCGTAGATCGGGAGAAGCTGTTTTTT	CASSVDREKLFF
TRBJ1-2	TRBV5-1	TRBD1	-	TGCGCCAGCAGCTTAGAGACAGGGGGCTTCTATGGCTACACCTTC	CASSLETGGFYGYTF
TRBJ2-7	TRBV7-7	TRBD1	few	TGTGCCAGCAAGAGACCCGGGACAGAAGGGCTCGAGCAGTACTTC	CASKRPGTEGLEQYF
TRBJ1-5	TRBV10-3	TRBD1	few	TGTGCCATCAGCCCGACAGGGGGAATCAATCAGCCCCAGCATTTT	CAISPTGGINQPQHF
TRBJ2-7	TRBV5-5	-	few	TGTGCCAGCAGCTTGGACTCCACCGGACTATACGAGCAGTACTTC	CASSLDSTGLYEQYF
TRBJ1-2	TRBV29-1	TRBD1	few	TGCAGCGTTGAAGAGCTGGACAGGGGGAACTATGGCTACACCTTC	CSVEELDRGNYGYTF
TRBJ2-5	TRBV5-5	-	many	TGTGCCAGCAGCTGGACCAGAGATCAGACCCAGTACTTC	CASSWTRDQTQYF
TRBJ1-2	TRBV7-2	TRBD1	-	TGTGCCAGCAGCTTTTCCGGGACAGCCTATGGCTACACCTTC	CASSFSGTAYGYTF
TRBJ2-7	TRBV3-1	-	-	TGTGCCAGCAGCTCTGAAGGGCGTCTTCGCCAGGGAGGCGCCGAGCAGTACTTC	CASSSEGRLRQGGAEQYF
TRBJ1-1	TRBV19	-	-	TGTGCCAGTGGCAGAAGGTACACTGAAGCTTTCTTT	CASGRRYTEAFF
TRBJ2-7	TRBV20-1	-	few	TGCAGTGCTAGGACCCGGGCGGACGAGCAGTACTTC	CSARTRADEQYF
TRBJ2-5	TRBV12-3/TRBV12-4	TRBD1	many	TGTGCCAGCAGGACGACAGGGGAAGAGACCCAGTACTTC	CASRTTGEETQYF
TRBJ2-3	TRBV7-2	-	-	TGTGCCAGCAGGTCAGGGGACGCCCGACCAGATACGCAGTATTTT	CASRSGDARPDTQYF
TRBJ2-7	TRBV15	-	-	TGTGCCACCAGCAGACAGGGAAGCTCCTACGAGCAGTACTTC	CATSRQGSSYEQYF
TRBJ2-7	TRBV7-9	TRBD1	-	TGTGCCAGCAGTGCTCCGGACAGGCCCTACGAGCAGTACTTC	CASSAPDRPYEQYF
TRBJ2-3	TRBV29-1	-	-	TGCAGCGTTGAAGAAAACAGGCACACCACAGATACGCAGTATTTT	CSVEENRHTTDTQYF
TRBJ1-2	TRBV29-1	TRBD1	-	TGCAGCGTGGTAACTCTCGGGACAGGCCTCGGCTACACCTTC	CSVVTLGTGLGYTF
TRBJ2-3	TRBV7-9	-	-	TGTGCCAGCAGCTTGCCCCCCGTGGATACGCAGTATTTT	CASSLPPVDTQYF